This is a list of T cell receptor beta chains from one sample in a study of post-analysis software for immune sequencing data. From the PCR reads, TCRdb called clonotypes with MiXCR, one entry per CDR3 protein. The table has 350,000 to 500,000 distinct CDR3 sequences, 39% seen once. Sequencing was done on a sample of blood. The receptors stem from a girl aged 2 to 10 with multiple sclerosis. The CDR3 runs from the conserved cysteine through the conserved F or W. A D gene is named only where the DNA matches it firmly. Clone size is given for some rows only: seen once, a few or many times, or a class if the clone is expanded.

v_gene	abundance	d_gene	len	j_gene	CDR3nt	CDR3aa
TRBV7-9	.	.	18	TRBJ2-3	TGTGCCAGCAGCTTTCTACCGTTTAGAGGGGAGCGGACAGATACGCAGTATTTT	CASSFLPFRGERTDTQYF
TRBV5-5	once	.	13	TRBJ2-7	TGTGCCAGCAGCCTATCAGTCCCCTACGAGCAGTACTTC	CASSLSVPYEQYF
TRBV6-6	.	TRBD1	15	TRBJ2-6	TGTGCCAGCAGCAGACAGGGTACGGGGGCCAACGTCCTGACTTTC	CASSRQGTGANVLTF
TRBV25-1	.	.	14	TRBJ2-5	TGTGCCAGCAGTGAACGAATTTACCAAGAGACCCAGTACTTC	CASSERIYQETQYF
TRBV5-5	few	TRBD1	15	TRBJ1-6	TGTGCCAGCAGGGGGCAGGGGGCCTATAATTCACCCCTCCACTTT	CASRGQGAYNSPLHF
TRBV12-3/TRBV12-4	.	TRBD2	17	TRBJ2-5	TGTGCCAGCAGTTTAGGGGATAGCGGGGGACCTCAAGAGACCCAGTACTTC	CASSLGDSGGPQETQYF
TRBV5-4	.	TRBD1	16	TRBJ1-2	TGTGCCAGCAGCTTGGAGGGGGCGATCGGTAACTATGGCTACACCTTC	CASSLEGAIGNYGYTF
TRBV6-5	.	TRBD1	14	TRBJ2-1	TGTGCCAGCAGTTCGCTACAGGGGATAGATGAGCAGTTCTTC	CASSSLQGIDEQFF
TRBV5-1	.	TRBD1	15	TRBJ1-1	TGCGCCAGCAGCTCTACAGGGGGCAGTGGCACTGAAGCTTTCTTT	CASSSTGGSGTEAFF
TRBV28	few	.	13	TRBJ2-3	TGTGCCAACAGCGCGACCCACGCAGATACGCAGTATTTT	CANSATHADTQYF
TRBV10-1	.	.	13	TRBJ2-3	TGCGCCAGCAGTGGAGACATTACAGATACGCAGTATTTT	CASSGDITDTQYF
TRBV5-1	few	TRBD2	14	TRBJ2-1	TGCGCCAGCAGCTTGGAGGGTAGCGGGAATGAGCAGTTCTTC	CASSLEGSGNEQFF
TRBV7-3	few	.	15	TRBJ2-7	TGTGCCAGCAGCTTAATGCCAGGGGTTTCCTACGAGCAGTACTTC	CASSLMPGVSYEQYF
TRBV7-2	.	TRBD2	15	TRBJ2-3	TGTGCCAGCAGCCTTAGCGGGATGGTAGCAGATACGCAGTATTTT	CASSLSGMVADTQYF
TRBV11-2	.	TRBD2	21	TRBJ2-7	TGTGCCAGCAGCTTACTGGTCCCGATAAGCGGGAGTTCCAAATTAGGCTACGAGCAGTACTTC	CASSLLVPISGSSKLGYEQYF
TRBV28	.	.	14	TRBJ1-2	TGTGCCAGCAGTTTCCATGAAGGGGCATATGGCTACACCTTC	CASSFHEGAYGYTF
TRBV4-1	few	.	15	TRBJ2-7	TGCGCCAGCAGCCAATTGAGGGGTCTATCGGACGAGCAGTACTTC	CASSQLRGLSDEQYF
TRBV6-6	few	.	14	TRBJ1-4	TGTGCCAGCAGTGGAACGACAGATAATGAAAAACTGTTTTTT	CASSGTTDNEKLFF
TRBV5-4	.	.	19	TRBJ2-6	TGTGCCAGCAGCGCCCGAAGGCGGACAGACGCTTCTGGGGCCAACGTCCTGACTTTC	CASSARRRTDASGANVLTF
TRBV5-1	.	.	15	TRBJ1-5	TGCGCCAGCAGCTTGGAGGGCTCCTTTTATCAGCCCCAGCATTTT	CASSLEGSFYQPQHF
TRBV5-1	.	.	16	TRBJ2-5	TGCGCCAGCAGCTTGGGTCTAGGGGGAAATGGAGAGACCCAGTACTTC	CASSLGLGGNGETQYF
TRBV30	few	.	12	TRBJ2-6	TGTGCCCGGACCTTAGGGGCCAACGTCCTGACTTTC	CARTLGANVLTF
TRBV7-6	few	TRBD1	18	TRBJ2-7	TGTGCCAGCAGCTTAGGGGCCCGGGACAGAGGGAACTCCTACGAGCAGTACTTC	CASSLGARDRGNSYEQYF
TRBV29-1	.	.	14	TRBJ1-4	TGCAGCGCCCGCCCGTCCTCAACTAATGAAAAACTGTTTTTT	CSARPSSTNEKLFF
TRBV7-9	.	TRBD1	17	TRBJ2-5	TGTGCCAGCAGCCTCACTGCGGGGACAGGGTACCAAGAGACCCAGTACTTC	CASSLTAGTGYQETQYF
TRBV12-3/TRBV12-4	.	TRBD1	17	TRBJ1-2	TGTGCCAGCAGTCCAGGACAGGGTCACCGTTTAGGGTATGGCTACACCTTC	CASSPGQGHRLGYGYTF
TRBV7-9	few	TRBD1	14	TRBJ2-5	TGTGCCAGCAGCATGACAGGGCGCGGGGAGACCCAGTACTTC	CASSMTGRGETQYF
TRBV5-1	.	TRBD2	15	TRBJ2-1	TGCGCCAGCAGCTTGGAGGGGACTACCTACAATGAGCAGTTCTTC	CASSLEGTTYNEQFF
TRBV28	.	TRBD1	13	TRBJ2-5	TGTGCCAGCAGTTATGGGACAGCCGAGACCCAGTACTTC	CASSYGTAETQYF
TRBV7-2	few	.	15	TRBJ2-1	TGTGCCAGCAGCTTACACGGAGCCTTAATGAATGAGCAGTTCTTC	CASSLHGALMNEQFF
TRBV2	.	.	13	TRBJ2-1	TGTGCCAGAGCGGCCGACTCCTACAATGAGCAGTTCTTC	CARAADSYNEQFF
TRBV14	.	.	14	TRBJ1-2	TGTGCCAGCAGCCAAGTAGGCAGTGCCTATGGCTACACCTTC	CASSQVGSAYGYTF
TRBV12-3/TRBV12-4	.	.	16	TRBJ2-3	TGTGCCAGCAACCACCTTGATGGGCTCGGCACAGATACGCAGTATTTT	CASNHLDGLGTDTQYF
TRBV5-1	medium-sized	.	11	TRBJ2-5	TGTGCCAGCAGTTTAGAGGAGACCCAGTACTTC	CASSLEETQYF
TRBV4-3	.	TRBD2	19	TRBJ2-7	TGCGCCAGCAGCCCCACCAGCCTCGAGACTAGCGGAATCGCCTACGAGCAGTACTTC	CASSPTSLETSGIAYEQYF
TRBV25-1	few	.	11	TRBJ1-6	TGTGCCAGCAGGGATAATTCACCCCTCCACTTT	CASRDNSPLHF
TRBV28	.	.	13	TRBJ2-3	TGTGCCAGCAGTGTAGGGAACACAGATACGCAGTATTTT	CASSVGNTDTQYF
TRBV29-1	.	TRBD2	15	TRBJ2-3	TGCAGCTCAAGGGCGGGGGGTTATTCCACAGATACGCAGTATTTT	CSSRAGGYSTDTQYF
TRBV5-1	few	TRBD1	16	TRBJ2-7	TGCGCCAGCAGCTTCCTCCGGACAGGGGGCTTCTACGAGCAGTACTTC	CASSFLRTGGFYEQYF
TRBV11-2	.	.	15	TRBJ2-1	TGTGCCAGCAGCTACTCGGCTAGCGCAGGCAATGAGCAGTTCTTC	CASSYSASAGNEQFF
TRBV20-1	.	TRBD2	15	TRBJ2-3	TGCAGTGCTAGAGATCTAGGACTAGCGACAGATACGCAGTATTTT	CSARDLGLATDTQYF
TRBV12-3/TRBV12-4	.	TRBD1	16	TRBJ1-4	TGTGCCAGCAGTCCAACCGGGACAGAACTTAATGAAAAACTGTTTTTT	CASSPTGTELNEKLFF
TRBV20-1	.	.	17	TRBJ2-7	TGCAGTGCTAGAGATGGAGCGTCAACTAGCTATCCCTACGAGCAGTACTTC	CSARDGASTSYPYEQYF
TRBV18	.	.	14	TRBJ2-7	TGTGCCAGCTCACCGGGGGCTCCTTCCTACGAGCAGTACTTC	CASSPGAPSYEQYF
TRBV7-9	.	TRBD2	15	TRBJ2-1	TGTGCCAGCAGCCCTCCCGGGACTAGCGGCAATGAGCAGTTCTTC	CASSPPGTSGNEQFF
TRBV29-1	few	.	15	TRBJ2-7	TGCAGCGTTGATATAATGGGTGGGTCCACCTACGAGCAGTACTTC	CSVDIMGGSTYEQYF